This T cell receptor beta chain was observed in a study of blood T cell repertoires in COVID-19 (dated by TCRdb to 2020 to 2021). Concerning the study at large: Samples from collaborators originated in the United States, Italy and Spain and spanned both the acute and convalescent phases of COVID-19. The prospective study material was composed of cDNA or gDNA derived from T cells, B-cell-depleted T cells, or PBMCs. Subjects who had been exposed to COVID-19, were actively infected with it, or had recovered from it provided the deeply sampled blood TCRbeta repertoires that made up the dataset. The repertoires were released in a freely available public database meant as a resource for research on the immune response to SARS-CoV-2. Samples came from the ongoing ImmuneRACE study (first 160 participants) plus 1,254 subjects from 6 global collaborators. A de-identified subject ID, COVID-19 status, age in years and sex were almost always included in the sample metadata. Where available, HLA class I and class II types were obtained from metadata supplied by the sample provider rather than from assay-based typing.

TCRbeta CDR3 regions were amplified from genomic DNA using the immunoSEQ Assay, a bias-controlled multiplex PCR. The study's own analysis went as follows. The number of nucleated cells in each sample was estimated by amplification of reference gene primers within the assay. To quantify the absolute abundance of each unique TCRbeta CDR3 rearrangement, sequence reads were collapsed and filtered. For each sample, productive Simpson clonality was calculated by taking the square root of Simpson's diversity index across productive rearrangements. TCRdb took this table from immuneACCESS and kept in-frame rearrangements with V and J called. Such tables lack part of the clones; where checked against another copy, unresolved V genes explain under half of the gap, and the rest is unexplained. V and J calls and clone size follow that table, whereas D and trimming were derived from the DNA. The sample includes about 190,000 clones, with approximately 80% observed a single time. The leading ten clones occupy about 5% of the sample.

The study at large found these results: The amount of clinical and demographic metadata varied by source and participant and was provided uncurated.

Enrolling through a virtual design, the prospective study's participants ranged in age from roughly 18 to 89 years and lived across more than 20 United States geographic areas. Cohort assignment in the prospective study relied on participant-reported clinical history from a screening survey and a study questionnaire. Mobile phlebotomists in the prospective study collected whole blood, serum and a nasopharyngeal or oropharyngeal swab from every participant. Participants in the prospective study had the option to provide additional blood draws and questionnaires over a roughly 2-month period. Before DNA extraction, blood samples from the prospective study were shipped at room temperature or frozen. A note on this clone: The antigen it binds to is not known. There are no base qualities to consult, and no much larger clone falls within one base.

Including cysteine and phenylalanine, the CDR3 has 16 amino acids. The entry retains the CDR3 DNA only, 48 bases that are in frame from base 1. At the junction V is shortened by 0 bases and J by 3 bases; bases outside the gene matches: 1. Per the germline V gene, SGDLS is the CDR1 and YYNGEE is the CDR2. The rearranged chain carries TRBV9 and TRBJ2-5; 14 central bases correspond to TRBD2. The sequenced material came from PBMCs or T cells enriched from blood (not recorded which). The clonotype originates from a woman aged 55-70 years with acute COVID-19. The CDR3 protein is CASSVEGLAGEETQYF. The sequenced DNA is TGTGCCAGCAGCGTAGAGGGACTAGCGGGAGAAGAGACCCAGTACTTC.